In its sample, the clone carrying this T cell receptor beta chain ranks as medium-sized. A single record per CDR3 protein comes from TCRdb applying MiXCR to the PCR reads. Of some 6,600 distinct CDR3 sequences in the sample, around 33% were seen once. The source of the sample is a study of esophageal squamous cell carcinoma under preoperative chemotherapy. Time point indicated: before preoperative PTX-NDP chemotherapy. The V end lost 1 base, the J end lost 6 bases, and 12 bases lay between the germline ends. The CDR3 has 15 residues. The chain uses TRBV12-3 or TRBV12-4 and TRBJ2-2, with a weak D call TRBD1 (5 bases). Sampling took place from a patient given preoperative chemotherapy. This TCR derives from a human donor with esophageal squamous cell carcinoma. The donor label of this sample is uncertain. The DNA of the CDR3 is TGTGCCAGCAGTTTAGTAGGGGTACAGGCCGGGGAGCTGTTTTTT. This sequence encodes CASSLVGVQAGELFF.